The 20 T cell receptor beta chains given below trace back to one sample, sequenced in a study of immune characteristics of hereditary and idiopathic chronic pancreatitis. Produced via immunoSEQ multiplex PCR; TCRdb's table is partial and in-frame only. Here the sample spans roughly 9,000 clones, 75% to 85% being singletons. Chronic pancreatitis tissue was collected during total pancreatectomy with islet autotransplantation. The specimen sequenced was pancreas tissue with idiopathic chronic pancreatitis. The receptors here all came from a human donor with chronic pancreatitis.

This clone showed up just once. The chain recombines TRBV6-5 with TRBJ1-4; D gene unclear. The germline CDR1 and CDR2 sequences are MNHEY and SVGAGI. V gave up 0 bases and J gave up 8 bases, with 10 bases separating them. This CDR3 spans 14 amino acids. The CDR3 sequence is CASSYSGVYEKLFF. The CDR3 nucleotides read TGTGCCAGCAGTTACTCCGGGGTTTACGAAAAACTGTTTTTT.

V usage is TRBV6-5 and J usage is TRBJ1-2, with TRBD1 as a possible D gene (5 bases). CDR1 and CDR2 from the germline V gene are MNHEY and SVGAGI. Deletions cut 0 bases from V and 5 bases from J, with 13 bases between. This CDR3 region has 15 residues. The CDR3 protein is CASSYSGTAGYGYTF. DNA for the CDR3: TGTGCCAGCAGTTACTCTGGGACGGCAGGGTATGGCTACACCTTC.

V is TRBV29-1 and J is TRBJ1-1; weak D call: TRBD1 (6 bases). The V end lost 3 bases, the J end lost 9 bases, and 11 bases lay between the germline ends. There are 11 residues in the CDR3. From germline, CDR1 is SQVTM and CDR2 ANQGSEA. DNA for the CDR3: TGCAGCGTTGAGACAGGCAGGCAAGCTTTCTTT. Amino acids: CSVETGRQAFF.

The chain joins TRBV27 to TRBJ1-2; D gene ambiguous. From germline, CDR1 is MNHEY and CDR2 SMNVEV (reference sequence). V lost 8 bases and J lost 4, with 14 bases in between. This CDR3 has 13 amino acids. CDR3: CASSKDGFYGYTF. The CDR3 DNA is TGTGCCAGCTCAAAAGACGGATTCTATGGCTACACCTTC.

This clone has a handful of counts. This sequence joins TRBV10-2 and TRBJ2-1; D gene ambiguous. The CDR3 is made up of 13 amino acids. V lost 0 bases, J lost 6 bases, and 6 bases lay in between. The germline CDR1 and CDR2 sequences are WSHSY and SAAADI. The CDR3 DNA reads as TGCGCCAGCAGTGAGTCATATGGCAATGAGCAGTTCTTC. This codes for CASSESYGNEQFF.

This chain links TRBV12-3 or TRBV12-4 with TRBJ1-1; tentative D call: TRBD1 (5 bases). V lost 3 bases to trimming and J lost 3 bases, with 8 bases between them. The CDR3 is 13 residues long. The CDR3, as DNA: TGTGCCAGCAGTTTTGCGGGGGACACTGAAGCTTTCTTT. Amino acid sequence: CASSFAGDTEAFF.

The chain combines TRBV19 with TRBJ2-2, with a possible D match to TRBD2 (6 bases). CDR1 and CDR2 from the germline V gene are LNHDA and SQIVND (reference sequence). The CDR3 has 16 amino acids. The V gene lost 0 bases and the J gene lost 7 bases, with 15 bases spanning the gap. CDR3 sequence: CASSIDGGEVLGELFF. The CDR3 DNA reads TGTGCCAGTAGTATAGACGGAGGGGAAGTCCTCGGGGAGCTGTTTTTT.

The V call is TRBV2, the J call TRBJ2-1, with D possibly TRBD1 on 6 matching bases. In germline, CDR1 is SNHLY, CDR2 FYNNEI. This CDR3 spans 16 amino acids. V was clipped by 6 bases and J by 5 bases, with 20 bases between them. CDR3 sequence reads: CASRAGTTITNNEQFF. CDR3 coding DNA: TGTGCCAGCAGGGCCGGGACAACCATTACGAACAATGAGCAGTTCTTC.

This clone was detected once. V and J are TRBV24-1 and TRBJ2-1; 10 bases line up with TRBD2. The CDR3 contains 14 residues. CDR1 and CDR2 (germline): KGHDR, SFDVKD. After removal of 10 bases from V and 7 bases from J, the junction contained 9 bases not matched to a gene. The CDR3 protein is CATSERGGRNEQFF. Written as DNA, the CDR3 is TGTGCCACTTCCGAGCGGGGGGGCAGGAATGAGCAGTTCTTC.

The chain links TRBV9 to TRBJ1-1; D possibly corresponds to TRBD1 (5 bases). The CDR3 spans 13 residues. Trimming stripped 4 bases from V and 1 base from J, with 8 bases between. Per the germline V gene, CDR1 is SGDLS and CDR2 is YYNGEE. DNA of the CDR3: TGTGCCAGCAGCACAGGACAGAACACTGAAGCTTTCTTT. Translation: CASSTGQNTEAFF. Combining the CDR3 with reference TRBV9 and TRBJ1-1 gives the whole variable domain DSGVTQTPKHLITATGQRVTLRCSPRSGDLSVYWYQQSLDQGLQFLIQYYNGEERAKGNILERFSAQQFPDLHSELNLSSLELGDSALYFCASSTGQNTEAFFGQGTRLTVV.

V gene TRBV2 combines with J gene TRBJ2-3; 8 positions agree with TRBD2. The CDR3 totals 15 residues. With V trimmed by 7 bases and J by 3 bases, 9 bases remained unmatched. Per the germline V gene, CDR1 is SNHLY and CDR2 is FYNNEI. For the CDR3, the DNA is TGTGCCAGCACCTTCGGGGGGGTCGGGACAGATACGCAGTATTTT. Protein: CASTFGGVGTDTQYF. Full variable domain (missing parts from reference TRBV2 and TRBJ2-3): EPEVTQTPSHQVTQMGQEVILRCVPISNHLYFYWYRQILGQKVEFLVSFYNNEISEKSEIFDDQFSVERPDGSNFTLKIRSTKLEDSAMYFCASTFGGVGTDTQYFGPGTRLTVL.

This clone was seen more than once but under ten times. The CDR3 sequence is CASSLTGGYNEQFF. The DNA for the CDR3 is TGCGCCAGCAGCTTGACAGGGGGCTACAATGAGCAGTTCTTC. The rearrangement uses TRBV5-1 and TRBJ2-1; 8 bases align to TRBD1. J was trimmed by 3 bases and V by 1 base; bases with no gene match: 0. The CDR3 loop spans 14 amino acids. Germline CDR1 reads SGHRS; CDR2 reads YFSETQ.

CDR3 bases: TGCGCCAGCAGCCAGGATCAGGGGAATAATGAAAAACTGTTTTTT. As protein: CASSQDQGNNEKLFF. The chain links TRBV4-1 to TRBJ1-4; a possible D gene is TRBD1 (6 bases). The CDR3 extends over 15 amino acids. The V gene lost 3 bases and the J gene lost 4 bases, with 12 bases spanning the gap. The germline V gene has CDR1 MGHRA and CDR2 YSYEKL.

This chain connects TRBV2 to TRBJ2-3, with D unresolved. The CDR3 covers 11 residues. CDR1 and CDR2 from the germline V gene are SNHLY and FYNNEI. The ends were cut back, 5 bases at V and 3 bases at J, with 3 bases in the middle. In DNA form, the CDR3 reads TGTGCCAGCAGTACGACAGATACGCAGTATTTT. Amino acid sequence: CASSTTDTQYF.

By share of the sample, this clone is medium-sized. The chain has TRBV2 and TRBJ2-1; D uncertain. The CDR3 runs to 12 residues. The V gene lost 7 bases and the J gene lost 4 bases, with 8 bases spanning the gap. Germline CDR1 SNHLY, CDR2 FYNNEI. The CDR3 region is CASTEKYNEQFF. CDR3 in DNA: TGTGCCAGCACCGAGAAATACAATGAGCAGTTCTTC.

J is TRBJ1-6 and V is TRBV5-4, with TRBD1 matching over 9 bases. V lost 4 bases and J lost 0; bases outside the gene matches: 2. Germline values: CDR1 SGHNT, CDR2 YYREEE (reference sequence). The CDR3 contains 16 residues. CDR3 coding DNA: TGTGCCAGCAGCGGGACAGGGAGCTCCTATAATTCACCCCTCCACTTT. It is translated as CASSGTGSSYNSPLHF.

The chain links TRBV3-1 (or the pseudogene TRBV3-2) to TRBJ2-5; perhaps TRBD2 as D (6 bases). Trimming stripped 6 bases from V and 7 bases from J, with 21 bases between. Germline CDR1 reads LGHDT; CDR2 reads YNNKEL (reference sequence). CDR3 length: 15 amino acids. The CDR3 sequence is CASRKAGQGEGTQYF. The CDR3 DNA sequence: TGTGCCAGCAGGAAAGCGGGTCAGGGAGAGGGGACCCAGTACTTC.

The rearrangement links TRBV28 to TRBJ1-2, with unresolved D. CDR1 and CDR2 from the germline V gene are MDHEN and SYDVKM. Trimming pared 3 bases from V and 8 bases from J, leaving 10 bases between. This CDR3 contains 12 residues. The CDR3 region is CASSFPPGGYTF. The CDR3 DNA reads TGTGCCAGCAGTTTCCCTCCGGGAGGCTACACCTTC.

This chain joins TRBV15 and TRBJ2-5; D remains ambiguous. Germline V gives CDR1 LNHNV, CDR2 YYDKDF (reference sequence). V was trimmed by 0 bases and J by 1 base, leaving 9 bases between them. This CDR3 region has 15 residues. In nucleotides, the CDR3 is TGTGCCACCAGCAGAGATCCACAACCCCAAGAGACCCAGTACTTC. Translating it yields CATSRDPQPQETQYF.

Comments on this clone: At one end, the junction sequence differs from germline, possibly due to a read error. The chain links TRBV7-7 to TRBJ1-1, with 9 positions matching TRBD1. CDR3 length: 18 residues. CDR1 SSHAT and CDR2 FNYEAQ come from the germline V gene (reference sequence). The DNA of the CDR3 is TGTGCTAGCAGCTCCCGCGTCCCCCACAGGGGGCGTAGGACTGAAGCTTTCTTT. It is translated as CASSSRVPHRGRRTEAFF.